This TCR beta chain is from a study of control samples from healthy donors and cancer patients. Clones were read by immunoSEQ multiplex PCR, and TCRdb kept only the in-frame ones, dropping some. The sample records 55,000 to 80,000 clones, roughly 87% being singletons. Germline V gene lookup returns CDR1 LGHDT and CDR2 YNNKEL (reference sequence). The V end lost 4 bases, the J end lost 7 bases, and 16 bases lay between the germline ends. The CDR3 contains 15 residues. The sequenced sample consisted of PBMCs. The genes are TRBV3-1 (or the pseudogene TRBV3-2) and TRBJ2-2; no firm D call. The TCR comes from a man between 60 and 70 years old with colorectal cancer. CDR3 DNA sequence: TGTGCCAGCAGCCCCCCCGACGGAAGGGACGGGGAGCTGTTTTTT. Its translation is CASSPPDGRDGELFF.